This T cell receptor beta chain derives from a study of persistence of HIV-infected CD4 T cells. Across the whole study: Donors had been on suppressive ART for a median of roughly 8 years.

The CDR3 length is 15 residues. The V and J ends lost 5 bases and 6 bases, in that order; junction bases with no gene match: 8. Germline V gives CDR1 MDHEN, CDR2 SYDVKM. Sequencing used immunoSEQ version 4 in survey mode. Each sample used up to about 1 ug genomic DNA diluted to approximately 9 ng/uL. Method: immunoSEQ multiplex PCR; TCRdb's copy keeps in-frame clones and lacks some. The sample records tens of thousands of clones, roughly nine tenths being singletons. This nonspecific control used anti-CD3/anti-CD28 bead stimulation of CD4+ T cells. Sorting selected CD4+ T cells upregulating both CD40 ligand and CD69. Regarding this clone: What it recognizes is unknown.

The sequenced sample was CD4+ T cells sorted from PBMCs after roughly 18-hour stimulation, obtained from a patient who received antiretroviral therapy. This chain links TRBV28 with TRBJ1-5; 9 bases align to TRBD1. The sequence came from an adult woman with HIV who was CMV-seropositive. This CDR3 reads CASSPGTGLGQPQHF. The CDR3 DNA reads TGTGCCAGCAGTCCCGGGACAGGGCTAGGTCAGCCCCAGCATTTT.